This T cell receptor (beta chain) came from a study of blood T cells in healthy people across ages. On the study more broadly: Template switching captured about one barcoded beta molecule per two T cells. Study-wide points: With unsorted PBMCs, a conclusive comparison of naive versus antigen-experienced cells was not possible.

Then a second PCR, running about 7 to 11 cycles, was carried out with a sample-barcoded 5' primer and a J-beta primer mix. Sequencing of every sample gave 2.5 million or more CDR3-containing paired-end reads. TCRdb reanalysed the 5' RACE reads using MiXCR and keeps one entry per CDR3 protein. The data show around 850,000 distinct CDR3 sequences, around 36% seen once. Drawing of peripheral blood yielded 8.5 to 10 milliliters from each donor. This clonotype occurred a few times. Its antigen is still unknown. V lost 4 bases and J 2 bases, leaving 13 bases between the germline ends. Germline loops: CDR1 SNHLY, CDR2 FYNNEI. The CDR3 is 15 amino acids.

The rearrangement joins TRBV2 to TRBJ2-3; no definite D call. This receptor was identified in a man between 18 and 35 years old in good health. The sequencing input was blood. CDR3 protein: CASSVRTPITDTQYF. CDR3 nucleotides: TGTGCCAGCAGTGTTAGGACGCCAATCACAGATACGCAGTATTTT.